The 9 T cell receptor beta chains below were found in one sample sequenced in a study of control samples from healthy donors and cancer patients. The data were produced by immunoSEQ multiplex PCR, yet TCRdb's version contains in-frame clones alone and is incomplete. The table has fewer than 100,000 clones, 82% seen once. The specimen sequenced was blood. These receptor sequences come from a woman aged 60 to 75 in good health.

This rearrangement joins TRBV4-1 to TRBJ2-7, with a weak D call TRBD2 (5 bases). The length of the CDR3 is 15 residues. Germline CDR1 reads MGHRA; CDR2 reads YSYEKL. V lost 6 bases and J 0 bases, leaving 15 bases between the germline ends. As DNA, the CDR3 is TGCGCCAGCAGGCTCGGACCGGGGAGCTCCTACGAGCAGTACTTC. This encodes CASRLGPGSSYEQYF.

V and J are TRBV15 and TRBJ2-1; 8 bases line up with TRBD2. This CDR3 spans 16 amino acids. Germline V gene lookup returns CDR1 LNHNV and CDR2 YYDKDF (reference sequence). J lost 6 bases, V lost 2 bases, and 9 bases had no gene match. The CDR3 region is CATSRKAGDGVNEQFF. DNA for the CDR3: TGTGCCACCAGCAGAAAAGCGGGAGACGGGGTCAATGAGCAGTTCTTC.

The chain couples TRBV7-2 to TRBJ1-1, with D hard to call. The CDR3 spans 14 residues. Germline loops: CDR1 SGHTA, CDR2 FQGNSA. V was pared by 5 bases and J by 0 bases, with 10 bases between. CDR3 nucleotides: TGTGCCAGCAGCCAAACAGAGTTGAACACTGAAGCTTTCTTT. Amino acid sequence: CASSQTELNTEAFF.

This clone was found once. This sequence joins TRBV9 and TRBJ2-3, with 13 bases that match TRBD2. CDR3 length: 17 residues. From germline, CDR1 is SGDLS and CDR2 YYNGEE. V was pared by 2 bases and J by 5 bases, with 8 bases of the junction left unmatched. Written as DNA, the CDR3 is TGTGCCAGCAGCGTCTCGGGACTAGCGGGGAACCGAGATACGCAGTATTTT. It specifies CASSVSGLAGNRDTQYF. The complete variable domain, with remaining parts taken from reference TRBV9 and TRBJ2-3, reads DSGVTQTPKHLITATGQRVTLRCSPRSGDLSVYWYQQSLDQGLQFLIQYYNGEERAKGNILERFSAQQFPDLHSELNLSSLELGDSALYFCASSVSGLAGNRDTQYFGPGTRLTVL.

This chain connects TRBV3-1 (or the pseudogene TRBV3-2) to TRBJ2-7, with TRBD2 identical over 7 bases. V shed 4 bases, J shed 4 bases, and the junction held 7 bases outside the gene matches. The V gene's germline CDR1 is LGHDT and CDR2 YNNKEL (reference sequence). CDR3 length: 14 residues. CDR3 DNA sequence: TGTGCCAGCAGCCGGACTAGGAATTCGTACGAGCAGTACTTC. It yields the protein CASSRTRNSYEQYF.

This clone was recorded once. This chain connects TRBV28 to TRBJ2-3; no definite D call. Trimming took 2 bases from V and 0 from J, leaving 9 bases between them. The CDR3 length is 15 residues. CDR1 is MDHEN and CDR2 is SYDVKM in the germline V gene. The CDR3 loop reads CASSLLVSSTDTQYF. Here the CDR3 DNA reads TGTGCCAGCAGTTTACTTGTCTCGAGCACAGATACGCAGTATTTT.

This clone is a singleton in its sample. This chain links TRBV6-4 with TRBJ2-5; D is possibly TRBD2 (6 bases). This CDR3 region has 13 residues. V lost 6 bases and J 0 bases, leaving 8 bases between the germline ends. Germline V gene lookup returns CDR1 MRHNA and CDR2 SNTAGT. CDR3 sequence (DNA): TGTGCCAGCAGCCGGGACTACCAAGAGACCCAGTACTTC. As protein: CASSRDYQETQYF.

This clone was seen more than once but under ten times. This chain uses TRBV7-2 with TRBJ2-3; TRBD2 agrees at 8 bases. Germline V gene sequence: CDR1 SGHTA, CDR2 FQGNSA. V was pared by 2 bases and J by 5 bases, with 9 bases of the junction left unmatched. The CDR3 sequence is 16 residues long. DNA for the CDR3: TGTGCCAGCAGCTTAAGGCGGCGGGGGGAAGGAGATACGCAGTATTTT. This gives the protein CASSLRRRGEGDTQYF.

V usage is TRBV2 and J usage is TRBJ1-5; a possible D gene is TRBD1 (5 bases). The germline V gene encodes CDR1 SNHLY and CDR2 FYNNEI. Deletions cut 3 bases from V and 0 bases from J, with 9 bases between. The CDR3 is 15 amino acids. CDR3 DNA sequence: TGTGCCAGCAGTGACCAGGGAAATAGCAATCAGCCCCAGCATTTT. As protein: CASSDQGNSNQPQHF. Full variable domain (rest looked up from reference TRBV2 and TRBJ1-5): EPEVTQTPSHQVTQMGQEVILRCVPISNHLYFYWYRQILGQKVEFLVSFYNNEISEKSEIFDDQFSVERPDGSNFTLKIRSTKLEDSAMYFCASSDQGNSNQPQHFGDGTRLSIL.